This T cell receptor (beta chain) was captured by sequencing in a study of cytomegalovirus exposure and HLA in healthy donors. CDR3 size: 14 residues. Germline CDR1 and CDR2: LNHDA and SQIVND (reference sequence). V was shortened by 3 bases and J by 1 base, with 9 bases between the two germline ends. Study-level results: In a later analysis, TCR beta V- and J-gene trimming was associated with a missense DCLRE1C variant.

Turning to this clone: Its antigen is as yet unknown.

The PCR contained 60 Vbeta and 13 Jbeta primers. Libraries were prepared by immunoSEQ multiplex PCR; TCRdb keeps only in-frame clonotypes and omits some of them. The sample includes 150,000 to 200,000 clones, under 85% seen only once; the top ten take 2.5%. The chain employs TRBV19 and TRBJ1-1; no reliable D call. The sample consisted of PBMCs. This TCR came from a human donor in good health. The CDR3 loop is CASSMRYGNTEAFF. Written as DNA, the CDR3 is TGTGCCAGTAGTATGCGTTATGGGAACACTGAAGCTTTCTTT.